The clone carrying this T cell receptor beta chain was observed once. TCRdb keeps only in-frame clones here, not all; method: immunoSEQ multiplex PCR. The repertoire includes approximately 70,000 clones, around 86% of them detected once, and about 2.4% sits in the top ten. This sample stems from a study of T cell responses to AZD1222 COVID-19 vaccine. V lost 2 bases and J lost 4, with 9 bases in between. The CDR3 is 14 amino acids. Looked up from germline, CDR1 is MNHEY and CDR2 is SVGAGI. This sample comprised peripheral blood, obtained on day 0 of AZD1222 vaccination. The rearrangement joins TRBV6-5 to TRBJ1-5, with unresolved D. This TCR was sampled from an adult in good health. The CDR3 DNA follows: TGTGCCAGCAGTTACGCGGCAGAGAATCAGCCCCAGCATTTT. The encoded protein is CASSYAAENQPQHF.